Presented here are 17 T cell receptor beta chains from one specimen sequenced in a study of blood T cell repertoires in COVID-19. Profiled with immunoSEQ multiplex PCR; TCRdb holds only in-frame clones, not every one. The repertoire holds fewer than 150,000 clones, with roughly four fifths as singletons. Sequencing input: peripheral blood. These receptors originate from a human donor in a cohort sampled during active COVID-19.

The CDR3 region has the DNA TGTGCCAGCAGGGCTCCGGGACACCATGCCTATGGCTACACCTTC. Amino acids: CASRAPGHHAYGYTF. V and J are TRBV25-1 and TRBJ1-2, with D possibly TRBD1 on 6 matching bases. The V end was cut by 6 bases, the J end by 4 bases, with 18 bases between. The CDR3 runs to 15 residues. Germline-derived CDR1 and CDR2 are MGHDK and SYGVNS.

This clone is a singleton in its sample. The rearrangement joins TRBV11-3 to TRBJ2-5, with 7 nucleotides matching TRBD2. The ends lost 5 bases at V and 5 bases at J; junction bases unmatched: 11. The germline V gene encodes CDR1 SGHNT and CDR2 YENEEA. CDR3 length: 15 residues. This CDR3 reads CASSEGEGLVETQYF. CDR3 DNA sequence: TGTGCCAGCAGCGAAGGGGAGGGGCTCGTGGAGACCCAGTACTTC.

The chain has TRBV27 and TRBJ2-3; 8 nucleotides align to TRBD1. V trimming: 6 bases; J trimming: 8 bases; junction bases outside the gene matches: 19. The CDR3 covers 17 residues. The germline V gene encodes CDR1 MNHEY and CDR2 SMNVEV (reference sequence). CDR3 sequence: CASSVLGLAGGGGTQYF. The CDR3 region has the DNA TGTGCCAGCAGCGTCCTAGGGTTAGCAGGGGGCGGAGGTACGCAGTATTTT.

This chain joins TRBV7-9 and TRBJ2-1, with 9 bases aligning to TRBD2. Germline trimming cut 5 bases from V and 12 bases from J; bases unmatched to any gene: 11. Germline V lookup: CDR1 SEHNR, CDR2 FQNEAQ (reference sequence). The CDR3 consists of 14 residues. The CDR3 DNA is TGTGCCAGCAGCCCCCCCAAGCGGGGGGAGTGGCAGTTCTTC. Translation: CASSPPKRGEWQFF.

The J gene is TRBJ1-1, the V gene TRBV15; a possible D gene is TRBD1 (6 bases). The CDR3 totals 12 residues. Germline V lookup: CDR1 LNHNV, CDR2 YYDKDF (reference sequence). V was trimmed by 5 bases and J by 3 bases, leaving 7 bases between them. The CDR3 coding sequence is TGTGCCACCAGCCAGGGGTACACTGAAGCTTTCTTT. Translated: CATSQGYTEAFF. Drawing the rest from reference TRBV15 and TRBJ1-1, the complete variable domain is DAMVIQNPRYQVTQFGKPVTLSCSQTLNHNVMYWYQQKSSQAPKLLFHYYDKDFNNEADTPDNFQSRRPNTSFCFLDIRSPGLGDTAMYLCATSQGYTEAFFGQGTRLTVV.

J is TRBJ1-1 and V is TRBV5-1, with D unclear. The CDR3 contains 15 residues. V shed 0 bases and J shed 3 bases, with 12 bases lying between them. Germline V gene lookup returns CDR1 SGHRS and CDR2 YFSETQ. The CDR3 protein is CASSLGARLDTEAFF. The CDR3 DNA reads TGCGCCAGCAGCTTGGGGGCCAGGTTGGACACTGAAGCTTTCTTT.

The genes are TRBV7-6 and TRBJ1-1; possibly TRBD1 for D (6 bases). CDR1 and CDR2 (germline): SGHVS, FNYEAQ. CDR3 length: 15 amino acids. V lost 0 bases and J 0 bases, leaving 8 bases between the germline ends. As DNA, the CDR3 is TGTGCCAGCAGCTTAGCGGGGGCTATGAACACTGAAGCTTTCTTT. Its protein product is CASSLAGAMNTEAFF. The variable domain in full, with the rest retrieved from reference TRBV7-6 and TRBJ1-1, is GAGVSQSPRYKVTKRGQDVALRCDPISGHVSLYWYRQALGQGPEFLTYFNYEAQQDKSGLPNDRFSAERPEGSISTLTIQRTEQRDSAMYRCASSLAGAMNTEAFFGQGTRLTVV.

The V and J genes are TRBV19 and TRBJ1-1; D is unresolved. The CDR3 sequence is 14 residues long. Germline V gives CDR1 LNHDA, CDR2 SQIVND (reference sequence). Deletions cut 3 bases from V and 4 bases from J, with 12 bases between. CDR3 nucleotide sequence: TGTGCCAGTAGTATCCCCGGTAAACTCACTGAAGCTTTCTTT. Translating it yields CASSIPGKLTEAFF.

This clone has a single count. The chain links TRBV5-6 to TRBJ1-1; weak D call: TRBD1 (6 bases). This CDR3 comprises 14 residues. Germline V gene sequence: CDR1 SGHDT, CDR2 YYEEEE. V was clipped by 3 bases and J by 2 bases, with 11 bases between them. The CDR3 protein is CASSWWGPNTEAFF. The CDR3 DNA reads TGTGCCAGCAGCTGGTGGGGGCCTAACACTGAAGCTTTCTTT. Variable domain in full (rest from reference TRBV5-6 and TRBJ1-1): DAGVTQSPTHLIKTRGQQVTLRCSPKSGHDTVSWYQQALGQGPQFIFQYYEEEERQRGNFPDRFSGHQFPNYSSELNVNALLLGDSALYLCASSWWGPNTEAFFGQGTRLTVV.

This rearrangement joins TRBV5-1 to TRBJ1-6; 8 bases fit TRBD1. Losses at the gene ends were 0 bases for V and 0 bases for J; bases not matched to a gene: 5. Germline V lookup: CDR1 SGHRS, CDR2 YFSETQ. The length of the CDR3 is 18 residues. Here the CDR3 reads CASSLAGQEISYNSPLHF. CDR3 DNA: TGCGCCAGCAGCTTGGCGGGACAGGAGATCTCCTATAATTCACCCCTCCACTTT.

The chain is built from TRBV18 and TRBJ1-5; 11 positions agree with TRBD1. Unmatched junction bases numbered 13, after V lost 6 bases and J lost 0 bases. Germline V gene data show CDR1 as KGHSH and CDR2 as LQKENI. There are 19 residues in the CDR3. CDR3 loop: CASSHRGTGGRYSNQPQHF. The CDR3 nucleotides are TGTGCCAGCTCGCACCGGGGGACAGGGGGAAGATATAGCAATCAGCCCCAGCATTTT.

The chain is built from TRBV27 and TRBJ1-1; D is possibly TRBD1 (6 bases). This CDR3 has 13 amino acids. Germline V lookup: CDR1 MNHEY, CDR2 SMNVEV (reference sequence). V gave up 5 bases and J gave up 5 bases, with 12 bases separating them. For the CDR3, the DNA is TGTGCCAGCAGTGGGGGGGGCCGGACTGAAGCTTTCTTT. Encoded protein: CASSGGGRTEAFF.

Of note for this clone: The identical CDR3 is also encoded by other nucleotide sequences in the sample. The V and J genes are TRBV28 and TRBJ2-7, with 8 bases matching TRBD1. V lost 2 bases and J lost 5; bases outside the gene matches: 2. This CDR3 region has 13 residues. Per germline, CDR1 MDHEN and CDR2 SYDVKM. The CDR3 bases are TGTGCCAGCAGTTTACAGGGGGCCCACGAGCAGTACTTC. It is translated as CASSLQGAHEQYF.

This chain uses TRBV7-9 with TRBJ2-3; 10 bases agree with TRBD1. After removal of 1 base from V and 2 bases from J, the junction contained 0 bases not matched to a gene. CDR1 is SEHNR and CDR2 is FQNEAQ in the germline V gene (reference sequence). CDR3 size: 15 residues. CDR3 loop: CASSLGQGATDTQYF. The DNA of the CDR3 is TGTGCCAGCAGCTTAGGACAGGGGGCCACAGATACGCAGTATTTT. The entire variable domain, with the rest obtained from reference TRBV7-9 and TRBJ2-3, is as follows: DTGVSQNPRHKITKRGQNVTFRCDPISEHNRLYWYRQTLGQGPEFLTYFQNEAQLEKSRLLSDRFSAERPKGSFSTLEIQRTEQGDSAMYLCASSLGQGATDTQYFGPGTRLTVL.

The chain has TRBV28 and TRBJ2-5, with 7 bases lining up with TRBD2. CDR1 is MDHEN, CDR2 SYDVKM, per germline. CDR3 size: 17 residues. V lost 3 bases, J lost 6 bases, and 16 bases stayed unmatched. The CDR3 is CASSLGLQTLRAQTQYF. CDR3 DNA sequence: TGTGCCAGCAGTTTGGGACTACAAACGCTCCGAGCCCAGACCCAGTACTTC.

The chain joins TRBV7-3 to TRBJ2-5, with 7 positions matching TRBD1. The germline CDR1 and CDR2 sequences are SGHTA and FQGTGA. The CDR3 loop spans 14 amino acids. With 4 bases clipped from V and 5 bases from J, the junction kept 7 bases outside the gene matches. The CDR3 sequence is CASSSGQPGETQYF. Written as DNA, the CDR3 is TGTGCCAGCAGCTCGGGACAGCCTGGGGAGACCCAGTACTTC.

There are many counts of this clone. The chain recombines TRBV6-2 or TRBV6-3 with TRBJ2-2; TRBD2 aligns across 8 bases. The CDR3 spans 13 residues. V was pared by 4 bases and J by 6 bases, with 1 base of the junction left unmatched. Germline V gives CDR1 MNHEY, CDR2 SVGEGT. The CDR3 DNA sequence: TGTGCCAGCAGTTTCGGGGGGGCCGGGGAGCTGTTTTTT. It encodes CASSFGGAGELFF.